The T cell receptor (beta chain) under discussion was sequenced for a study of CD8 T cells in ankylosing spondylitis. Quantitative barcoded 5'-RACE was used to prepare TCR beta libraries. TCRdb independently ran MiXCR on the 5' RACE reads; one entry per CDR3 protein. The repertoire holds around 91,000 distinct CDR3 sequences, with about 9% as singletons. In regard to this clonotype: Its target is unknown.

CDR1 is MNHEY, CDR2 SMNVEV, per germline (reference sequence). The V gene lost 5 bases and the J gene lost 0 bases, with 11 bases spanning the gap. CDR3 size: 16 residues. Regarding the study as a whole: Blood of patients with ankylosing spondylitis appeared to be characterized by a TCR beta motif of eight highly homologous variants.

The sample comprised blood, either unsorted or a sorted T cell fraction (not recorded which). The receptor's source is a male donor with ankylosing spondylitis. V and J are TRBV27 and TRBJ2-6; unclear D gene. This CDR3 reads CASSKTPSSGANVLTF. The CDR3 DNA is TGTGCCAGCAGTAAGACACCTAGCTCTGGGGCCAACGTCCTGACTTTC.